These 16 T cell receptor beta chains were all obtained from the same sample, sequenced in a study of blood T cell repertoires in COVID-19. Libraries were prepared by immunoSEQ multiplex PCR; TCRdb keeps only in-frame clonotypes and omits some of them. The profile shows some 22,000 clones, under 95% of them singletons. Sequencing was carried out using peripheral blood. These TCRs come from a woman in her 50s with active COVID-19.

CDR3 region: CASNMGLAGSHPGTGELFF. The CDR3 DNA is TGTGCCAGTAATATGGGACTAGCGGGTTCCCATCCTGGCACCGGGGAGCTGTTTTTT. The rearrangement uses TRBV19 and TRBJ2-2; 12 nucleotides match TRBD2. CDR1 is LNHDA, CDR2 SQIVND, per germline (reference sequence). The V and J ends lost 7 bases and 4 bases, in that order; junction bases with no gene match: 16. The length of the CDR3 is 19 residues. Full variable domain (remainder filled in from reference TRBV19 and TRBJ2-2): DGGITQSPKYLFRKEGQNVTLSCEQNLNHDAMYWYRQDPGQGLRLIYYSQIVNDFQKGDIAEGYSVSREKKESFPLTVTSAQKNPTAFYLCASNMGLAGSHPGTGELFFGEGSRLTVL.

The chain employs TRBV2 and TRBJ2-3; D is possibly TRBD2 (6 bases). With 10 bases removed from V and 0 bases from J, the gap between germline ends came to 11 bases. In germline, CDR1 is SNHLY, CDR2 FYNNEI. CDR3 length: 13 residues. CDR3 nucleotides: TGTGCCACCATGGAGGGGAGCACAGATACGCAGTATTTT. Protein: CATMEGSTDTQYF.

This clone has a single count. The chain links TRBV4-1 to TRBJ2-3; 7 positions agree with TRBD2. This CDR3 has 15 amino acids. Trimming took 5 bases from V and 2 from J; bases not matched to a gene: 7. In germline, CDR1 is MGHRA, CDR2 YSYEKL. CDR3 in amino acids: CASSERRESTDTQYF. DNA of the CDR3: TGCGCCAGCAGCGAACGGCGGGAGTCCACAGATACGCAGTATTTT.

Only one count was recorded for this clone. The chain uses TRBV18 and TRBJ1-1, with D possibly being TRBD1 (5 bases). This CDR3 region has 16 residues. The germline CDR1 and CDR2 sequences are KGHSH and LQKENI. V lost 5 bases, J lost 3 bases, and 19 bases lay in between. The CDR3: CASSLVVGGTHTEAFF. DNA for the CDR3: TGTGCCAGCTCATTGGTGGTGGGAGGGACCCACACTGAAGCTTTCTTT.

V and J are TRBV28 and TRBJ1-5; D call uncertain. The germline V and J ends were trimmed by 6 bases and 9 bases, with 21 bases remaining between them. This CDR3 region has 15 residues. CDR1 and CDR2 from the germline V gene are MDHEN and SYDVKM. The CDR3 DNA is TGTGCCAGCAGACTCGGGAGCTACCACAAGGCGCCCCAGCATTTT. The encoded protein is CASRLGSYHKAPQHF.

The rearrangement joins TRBV15 to TRBJ2-3; 9 bases line up with TRBD2. The CDR3 length is 15 residues. V was clipped by 1 base and J by 3 bases; unmatched bases: 2. The germline CDR1 and CDR2 sequences are LNHNV and YYDKDF (reference sequence). The CDR3 DNA is TGTGCCACCAGCAGAGGTAGCGGGGGAACAGATACGCAGTATTTT. As protein: CATSRGSGGTDTQYF.

The chain couples TRBV4-2 to TRBJ2-7; maybe TRBD2 (6 bases). Trimming removed 2 bases from V and 5 bases from J, with 13 bases in between. The germline gives CDR1 LGHNA, CDR2 YNFKEQ. The CDR3 loop spans 14 amino acids. The DNA of the CDR3 is TGTGCCAGCAGCCAACGGGAGTCCGCGAACGAGCAGTACTTC. Amino acid sequence: CASSQRESANEQYF.

The chain recombines TRBV28 with TRBJ2-6, with 7 bases lining up with TRBD2. Germline V gene lookup returns CDR1 MDHEN and CDR2 SYDVKM. Losses at the gene ends were 8 bases for V and 1 base for J; bases not matched to a gene: 11. This CDR3 has 17 residues. CDR3 DNA sequence: TGTGCCAGCCTTACGGGGGGTAGTACATCTGGGGCCAACGTCCTGACTTTC. Residues: CASLTGGSTSGANVLTF. Variable domain in full (rest from reference TRBV28 and TRBJ2-6): DVKVTQSSRYLVKRTGEKVFLECVQDMDHENMFWYRQDPGLGLRLIYFSYDVKMKEKGDIPEGYSVSREKKERFSLILESASTNQTSMYLCASLTGGSTSGANVLTFGAGSRLTVL.

The table lists this clone with a count of one. J is TRBJ2-2 and V is TRBV24-1, with D perhaps TRBD1 (5 bases). The ends were cut back, 3 bases at V and 0 bases at J, with 10 bases in the middle. Germline V gives CDR1 KGHDR, CDR2 SFDVKD. There are 16 residues in the CDR3. The CDR3 here is CATSDAGPANTGELFF. Here the CDR3 DNA reads TGTGCCACCAGTGATGCAGGGCCCGCGAACACCGGGGAGCTGTTTTTT.

The V call is TRBV5-6, the J call TRBJ2-5; D possibly corresponds to TRBD2 (5 bases). In germline, CDR1 is SGHDT, CDR2 YYEEEE. Trimming took off 1 base at V and 1 base at J, with 11 bases between the two ends. The CDR3 totals 15 residues. Here the CDR3 reads CASSLSPLAQETQYF. CDR3 bases: TGTGCCAGCAGCTTGTCCCCGCTAGCCCAAGAGACCCAGTACTTC.

The chain links TRBV3-1 (or the pseudogene TRBV3-2) to TRBJ1-2; 9 bases map to TRBD1. CDR1 and CDR2 (germline): LGHDT, YNNKEL (reference sequence). The CDR3 contains 14 residues. The trim removed 3 bases at V and 6 bases at J, leaving 5 bases unmatched. This CDR3 is CASSQGQGRNGYTF. The CDR3 DNA is TGTGCCAGCAGCCAGGGACAGGGAAGAAATGGCTACACCTTC.

This clone appeared once. The J gene is TRBJ1-5, the V gene TRBV19; maybe TRBD1 (6 bases). V was trimmed by 6 bases and J by 2 bases, leaving 20 bases between them. Germline V gives CDR1 LNHDA, CDR2 SQIVND (reference sequence). The CDR3 totals 17 residues. The CDR3 DNA sequence: TGTGCCAGTAGCCCCCTAGGGGGGGCTGCGGGCAATCAGCCCCAGCATTTT. This translates into CASSPLGGAAGNQPQHF.

V gene TRBV25-1 combines with J gene TRBJ1-2; D remains unclear. V was cut by 10 bases and J by 1 base, with 7 bases left in between. CDR1 is MGHDK and CDR2 is SYGVNS in the germline V gene. The CDR3 loop spans 11 amino acids. In DNA, the CDR3 is TGTGCCACCCAGTTTAACTATGGCTACACCTTC. Encoded protein: CATQFNYGYTF.

The chain combines TRBV27 with TRBJ1-6; 9 bases align to TRBD1. The germline V gene encodes CDR1 MNHEY and CDR2 SMNVEV (reference sequence). CDR3 length: 17 amino acids. V lost 4 bases, J lost 4 bases, and 8 bases stayed unmatched. The DNA for the CDR3 is TGTGCCAGCAGTTCACGACCGGGACAGGGATATAATTCACCCCTCCACTTT. Its translation is CASSSRPGQGYNSPLHF.

The chain has TRBV12-3 or TRBV12-4 and TRBJ2-7, with D possibly TRBD1 on 5 matching bases. The CDR3 totals 12 residues. The V end lost 9 bases, the J end lost 6 bases, and 15 bases lay between the germline ends. The CDR3: CASGAGWGEQYF. CDR3 bases: TGTGCCAGTGGGGCAGGCTGGGGCGAGCAGTACTTC.

The genes are TRBV19 and TRBJ2-4; 9 positions agree with TRBD2. The CDR3 is 14 amino acids. Germline CDR1 LNHDA, CDR2 SQIVND (reference sequence). V dropped 4 bases and J dropped 3; count of bases not matched to a gene: 1. The CDR3 spells CASSSGRDKNIQYF. The CDR3 DNA sequence: TGTGCCAGTAGTAGCGGGAGGGACAAAAACATTCAGTACTTC.